A single sample gave rise to the 29 T cell receptor beta chains below, sequenced in a study of OX40 agonist ivuxolimab in advanced cancers. The method was the immunoSEQ multiplex PCR assay. This immuneACCESS table, as held by TCRdb, lists in-frame sequences with V and J called but not all clones. Of the missing ones, under half trace to an unresolved V gene in checked studies; the others have no known cause. This sample holds tens of thousands of clones; 75% to 90% were observed only once. The top ten clonotypes cover more than 0.45% of the sample. Material: CD4+ or CD8+ T cells sorted from blood, obtained in a trial of the OX40 agonist ivuxolimab. All receptors come from an adult with an advanced solid tumor such as melanoma, head and neck, liver or kidney cancer.

For the CDR3, the DNA is TGTGCCAGCAGCCAAGATTTGGGTGAATACGAGCAGTACTTC. Its translation: CASSQDLGEYEQYF. J is TRBJ2-7 and V is TRBV14; no firm D call. The CDR3 extends over 14 amino acids. In germline, CDR1 is SGHDN, CDR2 FVKESK. Deletions cut 0 bases from V and 4 bases from J, with 10 bases between.

This clone appeared a few times. The J gene is TRBJ1-2, the V gene TRBV5-4, with D possibly matching TRBD1 (5 bases). This CDR3 comprises 15 residues. V lost 0 bases and J lost 4, with 13 bases in between. Germline-derived CDR1 and CDR2 are SGHNT and YYREEE (reference sequence). This CDR3 reads CASSLERDSGYGYTF. CDR3 nucleotide sequence: TGTGCCAGCAGCTTGGAAAGGGACTCTGGCTATGGCTACACCTTC.

The rearrangement joins TRBV10-3 to TRBJ2-3; TRBD2 aligns across 7 bases. Germline V gene data show CDR1 as ENHRY and CDR2 as SYGVKD. This CDR3 region has 13 residues. V was pared by 10 bases and J by 6 bases, with 10 bases of the junction left unmatched. The CDR3 loop is CATSSGLGDTQYF. The CDR3 DNA follows: TGTGCCACTTCTAGCGGACTGGGGGATACGCAGTATTTT.

V gene TRBV6-1 combines with J gene TRBJ1-1; no clear D gene. V dropped 7 bases and J dropped 0 bases, with 9 bases sitting between them. The CDR3 extends over 13 amino acids. Germline V gene sequence: CDR1 MNHNS, CDR2 SASEGT. CDR3 coding DNA: TGTGCCAGCAATCGAGTCGTGAACACTGAAGCTTTCTTT. Protein product: CASNRVVNTEAFF.

The DNA for the CDR3 is TGTGCCAGCAGACCCCCGGGGGCCCACGAGCAGTACTTC. Its protein product is CASRPPGAHEQYF. The chain is built from TRBV6-5 and TRBJ2-7; tentatively, D is TRBD1 or TRBD2 (6 bases each). Deletions cut 6 bases from V and 5 bases from J, with 14 bases between. The CDR3 is 13 amino acids. CDR1 and CDR2 (germline): MNHEY, SVGAGI.

J is TRBJ1-6 and V is TRBV23-1; D is possibly TRBD1 (5 bases). TRBV23-1 is noted as an ORF with a role that remains uncertain. V was shortened by 9 bases and J by 0 bases, with 18 bases between the two germline ends. This CDR3 spans 17 amino acids. The CDR3, as DNA: TGCGCCAGGCCCCTCCGGGGCGAAATCTCCTATAATTCACCCCTCCACTTT. It translates to CARPLRGEISYNSPLHF.

The V call is TRBV4-1, the J call TRBJ2-3; D ambiguous. Per germline, CDR1 MGHRA and CDR2 YSYEKL. V dropped 0 bases and J dropped 4 bases, with 17 bases sitting between them. The CDR3 loop spans 17 amino acids. Written as DNA, the CDR3 is TGCGCCAGCAGCCAAGAAGGTGCGGTCCGGGCCCCAGATACGCAGTATTTT. Translation: CASSQEGAVRAPDTQYF.

The CDR3 loop reads CATRTSTDTQYF. The CDR3 DNA is TGCGCCACCAGGACTAGCACAGATACGCAGTATTTT. The chain couples TRBV10-2 to TRBJ2-3, with a possible D match to TRBD2 (5 bases). The CDR3 consists of 12 residues. V shed 10 bases and J shed 0 bases, with 8 bases lying between them. The germline gives CDR1 WSHSY, CDR2 SAAADI.

The genes are TRBV28 and TRBJ1-3; 7 bases fit TRBD1. Germline V gene data show CDR1 as MDHEN and CDR2 as SYDVKM. The length of the CDR3 is 16 residues. After removal of 5 bases from V and 3 bases from J, the junction contained 10 bases not matched to a gene. In DNA form, the CDR3 reads TGTGCCAGCAGTACCCCGACAGGGCCGAGTGGAAACACCATATATTTT. It is translated as CASSTPTGPSGNTIYF.

The rearrangement links TRBV5-4 to TRBJ2-5, with 8 bases aligning to TRBD2. CDR1 is SGHNT and CDR2 is YYREEE in the germline V gene (reference sequence). J lost 2 bases, V lost 3 bases, and 6 bases had no gene match. The CDR3 sequence is 15 residues long. DNA of the CDR3: TGTGCCAGCAGCTCAGAGGGACTAGTACAAGAGACCCAGTACTTC. This gives the protein CASSSEGLVQETQYF.

The chain recombines TRBV5-1 with TRBJ1-1, with D possibly TRBD1 on 6 matching bases. In germline, CDR1 is SGHRS, CDR2 YFSETQ. CDR3 length equals 17 residues. V lost 4 bases and J 2 bases, leaving 21 bases between the germline ends. As DNA, the CDR3 is TGCGCCAGCAGCCGCAACCCGACAGGTTCAGGTAACACTGAAGCTTTCTTT. Translating it yields CASSRNPTGSGNTEAFF.

This chain links TRBV18 with TRBJ1-4, with D possibly matching TRBD1 (5 bases). V was clipped by 3 bases and J by 0 bases, with 14 bases between them. Germline CDR1 is KGHSH and CDR2 is LQKENI. CDR3 length equals 17 residues. CDR3 in amino acids: CASSPLPQGATNEKLFF. The CDR3 DNA is TGTGCCAGCTCACCTCTACCTCAGGGTGCAACTAATGAAAAACTGTTTTTT.

The chain is built from TRBV19 and TRBJ2-7; 8 nucleotides agree with TRBD2. V dropped 4 bases and J dropped 5; count of bases not matched to a gene: 7. In germline, CDR1 is LNHDA, CDR2 SQIVND (reference sequence). This CDR3 has 14 amino acids. As DNA, the CDR3 is TGTGCCAGTAGTACGGGGGGGACGGCGAACGAGCAGTACTTC. It translates to CASSTGGTANEQYF.

This CDR3 is CASSQLGQANTGELFF. The DNA of the CDR3 is TGTGCCAGCAGCCAATTGGGACAAGCGAACACCGGGGAGCTGTTTTTT. The chain links TRBV14 to TRBJ2-2; D might be TRBD1 (6 bases). The CDR3 has 16 residues. V was pared by 2 bases and J by 0 bases, with 10 bases between. Germline loops: CDR1 SGHDN, CDR2 FVKESK.

This chain uses TRBV28 with TRBJ1-4; possibly TRBD1 for D (6 bases). Germline CDR1 reads MDHEN; CDR2 reads SYDVKM. The CDR3 is 17 residues long. The germline V and J ends were trimmed by 7 bases and 5 bases, with 23 bases remaining between them. The CDR3 reads CASNPLGSAGVNEKLFF. CDR3 DNA: TGTGCCAGCAACCCTCTGGGGAGCGCAGGGGTAAATGAAAAACTGTTTTTT.

V usage is TRBV6-6 and J usage is TRBJ2-3; possible D gene TRBD2, 6 bases. CDR3 length equals 15 residues. Trimming cost V 6 bases and J 0 bases, with 13 bases left between them. Germline V gives CDR1 MNHNY, CDR2 SVGAGI (reference sequence). The CDR3 DNA sequence: TGTGCCAGCAGAGGTAGCGGAAGAAGCACAGATACGCAGTATTTT. Its protein product is CASRGSGRSTDTQYF.

The rearrangement uses TRBV9 and TRBJ2-5; D ambiguous. Germline-derived CDR1 and CDR2 are SGDLS and YYNGEE. Trimming removed 4 bases from V and 1 base from J, with 11 bases in between. The CDR3 is 14 residues long. The CDR3 sequence: CASSFTGFQETQYF. The CDR3 nucleotides read TGTGCCAGCAGCTTTACCGGGTTCCAAGAGACCCAGTACTTC.

The gene calls are TRBV29-1 and TRBJ1-1; maybe TRBD1 (5 bases). Germline V lookup: CDR1 SQVTM, CDR2 ANQGSEA. With 7 bases removed from V and 8 bases from J, the gap between germline ends came to 11 bases. This CDR3 is 10 amino acids long. The chain's CDR3 is CSAGHQEAFF. The CDR3 bases are TGCAGCGCCGGACACCAAGAAGCTTTCTTT.

The table lists this clone with a few counts. DNA of the CDR3: TGTGCCAGTAGTCCACAGCCTTATAGCAATCAGCCCCAGCATTTT. This sequence encodes CASSPQPYSNQPQHF. The rearrangement links TRBV19 to TRBJ1-5; D is uncertain. V was trimmed by 5 bases and J by 0 bases, leaving 11 bases between them. Germline loops: CDR1 LNHDA, CDR2 SQIVND (reference sequence). The CDR3 is 15 residues long.

This chain joins TRBV28 and TRBJ1-5, with D unclear. CDR3 length: 13 amino acids. The germline V gene has CDR1 MDHEN and CDR2 SYDVKM. V was pared by 6 bases and J by 7 bases, with 13 bases between. Written as DNA, the CDR3 is TGTGCCAGCAGGGGCCAGAACCTACAGCCCCAGCATTTT. Amino acid sequence: CASRGQNLQPQHF.

The chain links TRBV19 to TRBJ2-1, with 7 nucleotides matching TRBD1. Trimming cost V 8 bases and J 1 base; bases outside gene matches: 5. The CDR3 sequence is 14 residues long. Germline CDR1 and CDR2: LNHDA and SQIVND (reference sequence). The CDR3 sequence: CASQQGQSYNEQFF. Here the CDR3 DNA reads TGTGCCAGTCAACAGGGACAGTCCTACAATGAGCAGTTCTTC.

This chain joins TRBV6-5 and TRBJ1-1; the match to TRBD1 covers 9 bases. V lost 8 bases, J lost 0 bases, and 4 bases stayed unmatched. This CDR3 spans 14 amino acids. Germline V gives CDR1 MNHEY, CDR2 SVGAGI. As DNA, the CDR3 is TGTGCCAGCGAAAGGACAGGGGTGAACACTGAAGCTTTCTTT. It is translated as CASERTGVNTEAFF.

This sequence joins TRBV19 and TRBJ2-7, with TRBD2 matching over 7 bases. The ends lost 4 bases at V and 3 bases at J; junction bases unmatched: 18. CDR1 and CDR2 from the germline V gene are LNHDA and SQIVND (reference sequence). The CDR3 has 18 amino acids. CDR3 sequence (DNA): TGTGCCAGTAGTAAAACTCGGAGCGGGATTGTAAGGGACTACGAGCAGTACTTC. Amino acid sequence: CASSKTRSGIVRDYEQYF. The whole variable domain, remainder taken from reference TRBV19 and TRBJ2-7, is DGGITQSPKYLFRKEGQNVTLSCEQNLNHDAMYWYRQDPGQGLRLIYYSQIVNDFQKGDIAEGYSVSREKKESFPLTVTSAQKNPTAFYLCASSKTRSGIVRDYEQYFGPGTRLTVT.

The chain links TRBV28 to TRBJ2-7; unclear D gene. V lost 3 bases and J lost 4, with 7 bases in between. This CDR3 is 12 amino acids long. In germline, CDR1 is MDHEN, CDR2 SYDVKM. The CDR3 region has the DNA TGTGCCAGCAGTTTGTCGGAGTACGAGCAGTACTTC. It specifies CASSLSEYEQYF.

This clone came up once. This chain joins TRBV5-1 and TRBJ2-1; 8 positions agree with TRBD2. After removal of 2 bases from V and 2 bases from J, the junction contained 3 bases not matched to a gene. Germline V gene lookup returns CDR1 SGHRS and CDR2 YFSETQ. This CDR3 region has 15 residues. In DNA, the CDR3 is TGCGCCAGCAGCTTAGCGGGGGACCCCTACAATGAGCAGTTCTTC. Its translation is CASSLAGDPYNEQFF.

In its sample, this clone was seen many times. Other DNA sequences of this sample code for an identical CDR3. This rearrangement joins TRBV18 to TRBJ2-7, with TRBD2 matching 13 bases. This CDR3 region has 15 residues. Germline CDR1 reads KGHSH; CDR2 reads LQKENI. The trim removed 3 bases at V and 3 bases at J, leaving 2 bases unmatched. CDR3 loop: CASSPRTSGSYEQYF. Here the CDR3 DNA reads TGTGCCAGCTCACCGCGGACTAGCGGGAGCTACGAGCAGTACTTC. Full variable domain (missing parts from reference TRBV18 and TRBJ2-7): NAGVMQNPRHLVRRRGQEARLRCSPMKGHSHVYWYRQLPEEGLKFMVYLQKENIIDESGMPKERFSAEFPKEGPSILRIQQVVRGDSAAYFCASSPRTSGSYEQYFGPGTRLTVT.

Only a few counts were recorded for this clone. This chain uses TRBV6-5 with TRBJ1-1; D is uncertain. The CDR3 runs to 12 residues. CDR1 is MNHEY, CDR2 SVGAGI, per germline. The germline V and J ends were trimmed by 8 bases and 3 bases, with 10 bases remaining between them. The CDR3 DNA follows: TGTGCCAGCGTGAGCTTTCACACTGAAGCTTTCTTT. The encoded protein is CASVSFHTEAFF.

The genes are TRBV27 and TRBJ2-7, with 8 positions matching TRBD1. CDR1 and CDR2 (germline): MNHEY, SMNVEV (reference sequence). Trimming removed 6 bases from V and 3 bases from J; junction bases left unmatched: 19. The CDR3 contains 18 residues. The chain's CDR3 is CASRPGTGKGLGDYEQYF. DNA for the CDR3: TGTGCCAGCAGACCAGGGACAGGTAAAGGGCTAGGGGACTACGAGCAGTACTTC.

A few counts support this clone. The chain has TRBV18 and TRBJ1-5, with D uncertain. Germline V CDR1 and CDR2: KGHSH, LQKENI. Deletions cut 6 bases from V and 6 bases from J, with 12 bases between. CDR3 length equals 13 residues. CDR3 amino acids: CASSPLIFQPQHF. DNA of the CDR3: TGTGCCAGCTCGCCCTTAATATTTCAGCCCCAGCATTTT.